The 5 T cell receptor beta chains reported below all come from one sample, sequenced in a study of identical twins. TCRdb reanalysed the 5' RACE reads using MiXCR and keeps one entry per CDR3 protein. The sample has a few hundred thousand distinct CDR3 sequences; about 8.5% are singletons. The same specimen was also included in a second study, on yellow fever vaccine responses in identical twins.

Sequenced: CD8+ T cells sorted from blood. The receptors derive from a woman between 18 and 29 years old in good health.

Notes on this clonotype: The CDR3 ends on some other residue instead of the conserved phenylalanine or tryptophan, so this is likely a read error. The DNA for the CDR3 is TGCGCCAGCAGCGTCACCGGGAGCCAAGAGACCCAGTACCTC. This translates into CASSVTGSQETQYL. The V and J genes are TRBV5-1 and TRBJ2-5; perhaps TRBD2 as D (6 bases). In germline, CDR1 is SGHRS, CDR2 YFSETQ. This CDR3 comprises 14 residues. V lost 4 bases to trimming and J lost 1 base, with 11 bases between them.

The rearrangement uses TRBV6-1 and TRBJ2-1; 9 bases are a match to TRBD2. Germline loops: CDR1 MNHNS, CDR2 SASEGT. CDR3 length: 13 amino acids. Trimming cost V 11 bases and J 1 base; bases outside gene matches: 3. This CDR3 is CAGRGGSYNEQFF. The DNA of the CDR3 is TGTGCCGGGCGGGGGGGTTCCTACAATGAGCAGTTCTTC.

The table lists this clonotype with a few counts. The chain employs TRBV7-9 and TRBJ2-1, with D possibly being TRBD2 (5 bases). This CDR3 is built from 14 residues. V was cut by 2 bases and J by 7 bases, with 12 bases left in between. Germline V gene sequence: CDR1 SEHNR, CDR2 FQNEAQ (reference sequence). The CDR3 DNA sequence: TGTGCCAGCAGCTTAACCCTAGCCGGGAATGAGCAGTTCTTC. Translating it yields CASSLTLAGNEQFF.

This clonotype was picked up many times. The chain carries TRBV6-4 and TRBJ2-3; 7 bases map to TRBD1. Germline trimming cut 2 bases from V and 4 bases from J; bases unmatched to any gene: 6. The CDR3 totals 15 residues. From germline, CDR1 is MRHNA and CDR2 SNTAGT. The chain's CDR3 is CASSDGGTGADTQYF. The CDR3 coding sequence is TGTGCCAGCAGTGACGGAGGCACAGGGGCAGATACGCAGTATTTT.

The CDR3 DNA sequence: TGTGCCAGCAGTTACACTATCGAGACTAGGGATGAGCAGTTCTTC. It yields the protein CASSYTIETRDEQFF. This chain uses TRBV6-2 or TRBV6-3 with TRBJ2-1; D is possibly TRBD2 (6 bases). V dropped 2 bases and J dropped 8 bases, with 16 bases sitting between them. Looked up from germline, CDR1 is MNHEY and CDR2 is SVGEGT. This CDR3 is 15 amino acids long.